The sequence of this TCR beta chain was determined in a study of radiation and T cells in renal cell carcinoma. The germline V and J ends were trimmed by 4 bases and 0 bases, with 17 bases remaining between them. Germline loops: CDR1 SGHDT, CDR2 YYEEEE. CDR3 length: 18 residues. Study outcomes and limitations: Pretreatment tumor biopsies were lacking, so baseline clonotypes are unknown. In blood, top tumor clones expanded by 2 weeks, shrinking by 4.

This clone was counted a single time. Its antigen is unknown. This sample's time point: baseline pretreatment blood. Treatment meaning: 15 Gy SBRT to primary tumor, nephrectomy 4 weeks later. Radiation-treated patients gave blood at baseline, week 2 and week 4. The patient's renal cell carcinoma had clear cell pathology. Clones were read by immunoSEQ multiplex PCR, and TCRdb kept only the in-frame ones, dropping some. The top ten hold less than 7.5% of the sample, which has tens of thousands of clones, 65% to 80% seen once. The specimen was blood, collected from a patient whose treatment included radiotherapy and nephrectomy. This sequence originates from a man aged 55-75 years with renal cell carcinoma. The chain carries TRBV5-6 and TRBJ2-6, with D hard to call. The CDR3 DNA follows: TGTGCCAGCAGCCTTCTCAGCAGGTTTTTCTCTGGGGCCAACGTCCTGACTTTC. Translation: CASSLLSRFFSGANVLTF.